This TCR beta chain came from a study of shared clonotypes between healthy human individuals. Study-wide context: Each donor had three CD4 naive, three CD4 memory, two CD8 naive and one CD8 memory plate.

Germline values: CDR1 LNHNV, CDR2 YYDKDF (reference sequence). After removal of 5 bases from V and 1 base from J, the junction contained 3 bases not matched to a gene. This CDR3 has 15 amino acids. Sequencing was performed with immunoSEQ multiplex PCR; in TCRdb, only in-frame clones are kept and a portion is missing. The sample records roughly 320,000 clones, more than 75% being singletons. Healthy HIV-negative adults without recent acute infections or vaccinations served as donors. Whole-study results and caveats: On the whole, naive subsets had larger estimated richness than memory subsets had. Researchers sampled blood only, noting tissue repertoires likely differ.

This clone was counted a single time. Its antigen is as yet unknown. The chain joins TRBV15 to TRBJ2-3; 10 bases match TRBD2. Sequenced: memory CD8+ T cells sorted from blood. Subset meaning: CD45RO+ cells pooled with CCR7-negative TemRA cells. The clonotype was recovered from a man aged 18 to 29 in good health. The CDR3 region is CATSPLAGGTDTQYF. CDR3 sequence (DNA): TGTGCCACCAGCCCCCTAGCGGGGGGCACAGATACGCAGTATTTT.